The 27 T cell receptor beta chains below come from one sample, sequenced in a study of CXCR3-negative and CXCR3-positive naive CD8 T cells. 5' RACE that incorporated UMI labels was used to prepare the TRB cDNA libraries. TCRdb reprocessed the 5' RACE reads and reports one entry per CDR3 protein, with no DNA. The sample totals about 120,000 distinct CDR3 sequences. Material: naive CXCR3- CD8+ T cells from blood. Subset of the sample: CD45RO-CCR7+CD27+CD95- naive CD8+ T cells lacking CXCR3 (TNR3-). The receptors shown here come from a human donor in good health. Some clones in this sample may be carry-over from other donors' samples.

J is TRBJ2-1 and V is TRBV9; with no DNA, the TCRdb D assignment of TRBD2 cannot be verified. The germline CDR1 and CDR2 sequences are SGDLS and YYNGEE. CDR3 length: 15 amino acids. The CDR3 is CTSSPWGAASNEQFF.

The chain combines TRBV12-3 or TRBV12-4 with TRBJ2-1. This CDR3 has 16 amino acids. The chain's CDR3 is CASSLSPKRAYNEQFF.

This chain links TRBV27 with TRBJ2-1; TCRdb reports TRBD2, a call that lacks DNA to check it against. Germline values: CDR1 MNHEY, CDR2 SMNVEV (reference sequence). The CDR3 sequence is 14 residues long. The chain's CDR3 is CASSYIGGEWEQFF.

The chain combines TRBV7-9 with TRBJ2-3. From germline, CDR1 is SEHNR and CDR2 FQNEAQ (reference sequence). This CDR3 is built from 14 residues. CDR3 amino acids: CASSLDATTDTQYF.

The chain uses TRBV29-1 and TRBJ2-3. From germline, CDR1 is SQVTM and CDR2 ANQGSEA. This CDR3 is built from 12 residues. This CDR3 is CSVDTTTDTQYF.

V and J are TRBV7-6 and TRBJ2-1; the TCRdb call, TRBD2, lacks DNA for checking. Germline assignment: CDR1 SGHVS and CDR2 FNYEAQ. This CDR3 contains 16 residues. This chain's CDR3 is CASSSLAGGPGDEQFF.

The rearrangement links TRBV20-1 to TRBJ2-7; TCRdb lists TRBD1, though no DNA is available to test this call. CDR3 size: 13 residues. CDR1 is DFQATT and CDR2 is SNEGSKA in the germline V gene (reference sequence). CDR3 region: CSARGQGAYEQYF.

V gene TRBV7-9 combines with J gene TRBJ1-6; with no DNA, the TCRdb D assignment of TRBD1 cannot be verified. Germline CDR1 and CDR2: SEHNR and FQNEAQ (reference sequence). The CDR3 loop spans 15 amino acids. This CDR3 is CASSLGQGRDSPLHF.

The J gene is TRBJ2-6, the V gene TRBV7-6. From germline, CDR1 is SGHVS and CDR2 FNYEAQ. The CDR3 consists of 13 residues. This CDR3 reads CASSSHGANVLTF.

The chain's CDR3 is CASSHGGPYEQYF. The genes are TRBV9 and TRBJ2-7; no DNA is available, so the TRBD1 call from TCRdb remains unchecked. Germline lookup yields CDR1 SGDLS and CDR2 YYNGEE. The CDR3 extends over 13 amino acids.

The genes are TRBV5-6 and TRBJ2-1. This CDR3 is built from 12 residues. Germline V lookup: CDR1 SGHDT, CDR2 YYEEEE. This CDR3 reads CASSFIDREQFF.

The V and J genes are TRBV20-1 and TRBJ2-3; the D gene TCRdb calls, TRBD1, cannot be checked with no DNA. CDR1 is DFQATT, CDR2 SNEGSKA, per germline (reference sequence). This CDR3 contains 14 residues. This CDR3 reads CSAFDRGGTDTQYF.

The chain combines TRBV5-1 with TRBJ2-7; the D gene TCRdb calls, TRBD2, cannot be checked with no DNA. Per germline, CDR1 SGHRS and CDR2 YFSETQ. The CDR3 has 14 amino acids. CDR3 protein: CTSRLAGGSYEQYF. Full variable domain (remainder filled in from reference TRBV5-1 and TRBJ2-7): KAGVTQTPRYLIKTRGQQVTLSCSPISGHRSVSWYQQTPGQGLQFLFEYFSETQRNKGNFPGRFSGRQFSNSRSEMNVSTLELGDSALYLCTSRLAGGSYEQYFGPGTRLTVT.

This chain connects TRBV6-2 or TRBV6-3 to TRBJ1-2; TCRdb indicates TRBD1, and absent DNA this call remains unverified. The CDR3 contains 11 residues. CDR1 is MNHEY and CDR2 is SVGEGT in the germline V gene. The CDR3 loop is CASGPGDGYTF.

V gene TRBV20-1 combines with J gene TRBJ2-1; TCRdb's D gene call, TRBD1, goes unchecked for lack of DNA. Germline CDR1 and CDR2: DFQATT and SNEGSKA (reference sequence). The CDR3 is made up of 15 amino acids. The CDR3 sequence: CSARDLAGGQNEQFF.

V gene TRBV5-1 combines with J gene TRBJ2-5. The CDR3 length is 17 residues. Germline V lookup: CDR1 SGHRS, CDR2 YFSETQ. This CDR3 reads CASSLSASGGLKETHYF.

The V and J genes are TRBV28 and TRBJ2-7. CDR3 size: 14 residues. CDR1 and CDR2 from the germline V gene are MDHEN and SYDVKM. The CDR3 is CASSYTPDSHEQYF. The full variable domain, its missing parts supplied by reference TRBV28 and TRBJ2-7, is DVKVTQSSRYLVKRTGEKVFLECVQDMDHENMFWYRQDPGLGLRLIYFSYDVKMKEKGDIPEGYSVSREKKERFSLILESASTNQTSMYLCASSYTPDSHEQYFGPGTRLTVT.

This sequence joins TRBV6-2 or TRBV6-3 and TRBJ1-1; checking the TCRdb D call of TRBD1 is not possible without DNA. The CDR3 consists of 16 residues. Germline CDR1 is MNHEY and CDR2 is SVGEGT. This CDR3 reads CASSYTVGASETEAFF.

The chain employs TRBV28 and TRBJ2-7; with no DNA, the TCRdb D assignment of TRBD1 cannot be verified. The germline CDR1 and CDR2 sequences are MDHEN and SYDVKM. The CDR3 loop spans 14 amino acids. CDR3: CASSFQQGLYEQYF.

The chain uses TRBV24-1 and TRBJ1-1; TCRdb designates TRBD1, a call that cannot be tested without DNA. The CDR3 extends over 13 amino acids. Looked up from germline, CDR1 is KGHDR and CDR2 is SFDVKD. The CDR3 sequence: CAASHSQGTEAFF.

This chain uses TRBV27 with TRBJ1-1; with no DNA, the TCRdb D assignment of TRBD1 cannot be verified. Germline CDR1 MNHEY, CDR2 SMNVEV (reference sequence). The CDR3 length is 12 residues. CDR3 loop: CASSLPGQGAFF.

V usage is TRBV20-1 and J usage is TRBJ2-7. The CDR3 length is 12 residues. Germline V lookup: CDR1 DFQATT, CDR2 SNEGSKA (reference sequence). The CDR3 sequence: CSALEWGYEQYF.

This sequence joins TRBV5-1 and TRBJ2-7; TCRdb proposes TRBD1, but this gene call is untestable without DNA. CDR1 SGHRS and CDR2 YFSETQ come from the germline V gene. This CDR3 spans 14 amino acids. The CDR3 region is CASSPGGGDLKQYF.

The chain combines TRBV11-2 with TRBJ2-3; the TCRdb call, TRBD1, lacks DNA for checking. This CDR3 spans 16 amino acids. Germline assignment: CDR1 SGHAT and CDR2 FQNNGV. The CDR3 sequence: CASSLLGGTSTDTQYF.

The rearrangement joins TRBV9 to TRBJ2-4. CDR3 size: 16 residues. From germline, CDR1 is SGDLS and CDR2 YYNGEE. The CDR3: CAGPQRDERSKNIQYF. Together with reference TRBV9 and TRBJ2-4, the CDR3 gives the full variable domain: DSGVTQTPKHLITATGQRVTLRCSPRSGDLSVYWYQQSLDQGLQFLIQYYNGEERAKGNILERFSAQQFPDLHSELNLSSLELGDSALYFCAGPQRDERSKNIQYFGAGTRLSVL.

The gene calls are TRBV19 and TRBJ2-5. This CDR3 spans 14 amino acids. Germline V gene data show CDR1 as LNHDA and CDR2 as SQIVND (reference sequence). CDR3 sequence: CASSPQGFGETQYF. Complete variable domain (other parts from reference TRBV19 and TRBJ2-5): DGGITQSPKYLFRKEGQNVTLSCEQNLNHDAMYWYRQDPGQGLRLIYYSQIVNDFQKGDIAEGYSVSREKKESFPLTVTSAQKNPTAFYLCASSPQGFGETQYFGPGTRLLVL.

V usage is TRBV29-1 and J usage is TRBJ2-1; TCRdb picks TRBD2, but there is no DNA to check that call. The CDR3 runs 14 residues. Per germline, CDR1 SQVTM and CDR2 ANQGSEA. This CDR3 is CSVTSREVIYEQFF.